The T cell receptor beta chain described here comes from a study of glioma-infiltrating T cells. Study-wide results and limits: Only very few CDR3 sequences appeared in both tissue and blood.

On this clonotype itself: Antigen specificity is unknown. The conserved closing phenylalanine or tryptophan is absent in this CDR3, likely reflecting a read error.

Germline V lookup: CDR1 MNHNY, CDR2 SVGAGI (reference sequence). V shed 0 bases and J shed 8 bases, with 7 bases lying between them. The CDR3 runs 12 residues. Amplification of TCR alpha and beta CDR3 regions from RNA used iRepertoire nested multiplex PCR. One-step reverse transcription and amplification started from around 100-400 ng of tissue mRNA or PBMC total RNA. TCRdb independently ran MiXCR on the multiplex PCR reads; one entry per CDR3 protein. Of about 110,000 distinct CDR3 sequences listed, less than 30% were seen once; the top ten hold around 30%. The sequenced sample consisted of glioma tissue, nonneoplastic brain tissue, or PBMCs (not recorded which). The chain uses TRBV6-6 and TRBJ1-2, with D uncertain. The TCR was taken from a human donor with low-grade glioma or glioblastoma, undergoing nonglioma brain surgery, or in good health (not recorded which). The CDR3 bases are TGTGCCAGCAGTTACTCGAGAGAAGGCTACACCCGC. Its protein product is CASSYSREGYTR.